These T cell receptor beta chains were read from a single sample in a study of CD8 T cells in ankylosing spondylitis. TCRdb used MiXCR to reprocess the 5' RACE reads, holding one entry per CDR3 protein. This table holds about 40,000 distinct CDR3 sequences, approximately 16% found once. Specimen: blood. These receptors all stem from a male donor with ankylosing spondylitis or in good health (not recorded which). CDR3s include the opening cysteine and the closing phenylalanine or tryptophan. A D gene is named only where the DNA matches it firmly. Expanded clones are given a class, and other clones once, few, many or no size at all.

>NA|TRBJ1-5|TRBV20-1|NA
CSARRGVSNQPQHF
TGCAGTGCTAGAAGAGGGGTGAGCAATCAGCCCCAGCATTTT
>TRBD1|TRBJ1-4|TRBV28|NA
CASRDRGRPEKLFF
TGTGCCAGCAGAGACAGGGGGCGGCCTGAAAAACTGTTTTTT
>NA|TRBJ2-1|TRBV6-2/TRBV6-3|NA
CASREIPGDEQFF
TGTGCCAGCCGGGAGATCCCCGGGGATGAGCAGTTCTTC
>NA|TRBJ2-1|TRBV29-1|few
CSVEETNYNEQFF
TGCAGCGTTGAAGAGACTAACTACAATGAGCAGTTCTTC
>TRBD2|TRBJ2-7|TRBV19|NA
CASSTTSGYEQYF
TGTGCCAGTAGTACCACTAGCGGCTACGAGCAGTACTTC
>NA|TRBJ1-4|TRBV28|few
CASSLQGVNEKLFF
TGTGCCAGCAGCCTTCAGGGCGTTAATGAAAAACTGTTTTTT
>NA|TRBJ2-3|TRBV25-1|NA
CASSEELTTDTQYF
TGTGCCAGCAGTGAAGAATTGACCACAGATACGCAGTATTTT
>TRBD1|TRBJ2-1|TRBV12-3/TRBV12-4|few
CASSSRTGGWNEQFF
TGTGCCAGCAGTTCCCGGACAGGCGGTTGGAATGAGCAGTTCTTC
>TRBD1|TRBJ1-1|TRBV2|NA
CASNFRTGNTEAFF
TGTGCCAGCAATTTTCGGACAGGGAACACTGAAGCTTTCTTT
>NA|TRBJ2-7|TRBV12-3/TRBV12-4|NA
CASSPTGWDYEQYF
TGTGCCAGCAGTCCCACGGGGTGGGACTACGAGCAGTACTTC
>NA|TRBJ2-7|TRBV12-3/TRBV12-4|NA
CASTLTRHEQYF
TGTGCCAGCACCCTGACCCGGCACGAGCAGTACTTC
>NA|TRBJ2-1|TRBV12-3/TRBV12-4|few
CASSLANNEQFF
TGTGCCAGCAGTTTAGCCAATAATGAGCAGTTCTTC
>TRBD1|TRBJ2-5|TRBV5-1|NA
CASSLAGQEQTQYF
TGCGCCAGCAGCTTGGCGGGACAGGAACAGACCCAGTACTTC
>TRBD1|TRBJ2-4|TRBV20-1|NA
CSANTGTGKNIQYF
TGCAGTGCCAATACCGGGACAGGGAAAAACATTCAGTACTTC
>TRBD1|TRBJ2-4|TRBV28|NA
CASSLEQGVLAKNIQYF
TGTGCCAGCAGTTTAGAACAGGGGGTACTAGCCAAAAACATTCAGTACTTC
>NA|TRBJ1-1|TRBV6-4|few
CASRTGPPEDTEAFF
TGTGCCAGCAGAACCGGGCCCCCCGAGGACACTGAAGCTTTCTTT
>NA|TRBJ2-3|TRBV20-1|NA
CSAIRTETDTQYF
TGCAGTGCTATTAGGACGGAGACAGATACGCAGTATTTT
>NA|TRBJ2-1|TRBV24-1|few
CATSDVQENYNEQFF
TGTGCCACCAGTGATGTACAGGAGAACTACAATGAGCAGTTCTTC
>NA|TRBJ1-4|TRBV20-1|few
CSARWQENEKLFF
TGCAGTGCTAGATGGCAGGAAAATGAAAAACTGTTTTTT
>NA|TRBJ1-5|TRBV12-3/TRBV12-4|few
CASSFNRGNQPQHF
TGTGCCAGCAGTTTTAATAGGGGGAATCAGCCCCAGCATTTT
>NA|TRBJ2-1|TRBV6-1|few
CASSEYSNEQFF
TGTGCCAGCAGTGAATACAGCAATGAGCAGTTCTTC
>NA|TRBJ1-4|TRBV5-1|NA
CASSPRDPGSEKLFF
TGCGCCAGCAGCCCCCGGGACCCAGGAAGTGAAAAACTGTTTTTT
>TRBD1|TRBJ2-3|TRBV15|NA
CATSRAPGQVADTQYF
TGTGCCACCAGCAGAGCCCCGGGACAGGTTGCAGATACGCAGTATTTT
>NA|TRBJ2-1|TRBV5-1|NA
CASAFQRGPWNEQFF
TGCGCCAGCGCCTTTCAGAGGGGCCCGTGGAATGAGCAGTTCTTC
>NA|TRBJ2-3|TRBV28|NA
CASSNLRRGDLDTQYF
TGTGCCAGCAGCAACCTCCGGAGGGGGGACCTGGATACGCAGTATTTT
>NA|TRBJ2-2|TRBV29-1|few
CSVEVGTGELFF
TGCAGCGTTGAAGTAGGCACCGGGGAGCTGTTTTTT
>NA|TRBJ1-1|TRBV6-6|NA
CASSVRDTEAFF
TGTGCCAGCAGTGTCAGGGATACTGAAGCTTTCTTT
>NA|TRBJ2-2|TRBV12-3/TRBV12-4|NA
CASRTGTSNTGELFF
TGTGCCAGCAGAACCGGGACATCGAACACCGGGGAGCTGTTTTTT
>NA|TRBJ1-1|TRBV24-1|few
CATRATGLNTEAFF
TGTGCCACCAGGGCCACGGGACTGAACACTGAAGCTTTCTTT
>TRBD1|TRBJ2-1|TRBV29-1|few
CSSRTGGNEQFF
TGCAGCTCGAGGACAGGGGGCAATGAGCAGTTCTTC
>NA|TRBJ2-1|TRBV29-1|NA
CSVGAPLSGEQFF
TGCAGCGTTGGGGCACCGCTCAGCGGTGAGCAGTTCTTC
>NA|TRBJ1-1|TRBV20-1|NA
CSASGWGMDTEAFF
TGCAGTGCTAGCGGATGGGGGATGGACACTGAAGCTTTCTTT
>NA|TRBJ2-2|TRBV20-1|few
CSAPNTGELFF
TGCAGTGCTCCGAACACCGGGGAGCTGTTTTTT
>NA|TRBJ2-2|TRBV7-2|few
CVSSLEPAGKVTGELFF
TGTGTCAGCAGCTTAGAACCGGCAGGGAAGGTCACCGGGGAGCTGTTTTTT
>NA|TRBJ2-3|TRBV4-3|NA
CASSQDRRGDVDTQYF
TGCGCCAGCAGCCAAGATCGGCGAGGGGATGTGGATACGCAGTATTTT
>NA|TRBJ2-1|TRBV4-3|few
CASSQEWESSYNEQFF
TGCGCCAGCAGCCAAGAATGGGAAAGCTCCTACAATGAGCAGTTCTTC
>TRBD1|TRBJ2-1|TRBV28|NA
CASSFIEGAGSNNEQFF
TGTGCCAGCAGTTTTATAGAGGGGGCGGGCTCCAACAATGAGCAGTTCTTC
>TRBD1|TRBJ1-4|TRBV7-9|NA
CASSHERGTDREKLFF
TGTGCCAGCAGCCACGAAAGGGGGACAGACCGTGAAAAACTGTTTTTT
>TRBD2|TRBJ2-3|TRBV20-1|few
CSASDGREGHTQYF
TGCAGTGCTAGTGATGGCAGGGAGGGCCATACGCAGTATTTT
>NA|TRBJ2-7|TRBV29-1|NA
CSVETGVTYEQYF
TGCAGCGTTGAGACAGGAGTCACCTACGAGCAGTACTTC
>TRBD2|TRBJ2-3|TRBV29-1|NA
CSGGLGETDTQYF
TGCAGCGGGGGACTAGGGGAGACAGATACGCAGTATTTT
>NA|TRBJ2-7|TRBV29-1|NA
CSVAESYEQYF
TGCAGCGTTGCAGAATCCTACGAGCAGTACTTC
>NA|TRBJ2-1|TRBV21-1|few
CASSPLRMVGYNEQFF
TGTGCCAGCAGTCCCCTTCGGATGGTTGGCTACAATGAGCAGTTCTTC
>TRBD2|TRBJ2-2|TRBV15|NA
CATSSSGKTGELFF
TGTGCCACCAGCAGTAGCGGGAAGACCGGGGAGCTGTTTTTT
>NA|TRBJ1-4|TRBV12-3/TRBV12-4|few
CASSTAILGAGEKLFF
TGTGCCAGCAGCACCGCTATTCTGGGGGCGGGTGAAAAACTGTTTTTT
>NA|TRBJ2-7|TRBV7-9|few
CASSGEGLAF
TGTGCCAGCAGCGGAGAGGGGCTAGCGTTC
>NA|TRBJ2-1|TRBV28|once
CASSLGLPNEQFF
TGTGCCAGCAGTTTAGGGCTTCCCAATGAGCAGTTCTTC
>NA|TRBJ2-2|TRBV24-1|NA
CATSGQGLSGELFF
TGTGCCACCAGTGGGCAAGGGCTTTCCGGGGAGCTGTTTTTT
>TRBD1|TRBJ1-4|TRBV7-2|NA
CASSSGQYNEKLFF
TGTGCCAGCAGCTCGGGACAGTATAATGAAAAACTGTTTTTT
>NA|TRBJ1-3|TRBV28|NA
CASSLAGFGNTIYF
TGTGCCAGCAGTTTAGCAGGGTTTGGAAACACCATATATTTT
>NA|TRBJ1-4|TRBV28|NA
CAISKQQGIVTNEKLFF
TGTGCCATCTCGAAACAGCAGGGCATAGTGACTAATGAAAAACTGTTTTTT
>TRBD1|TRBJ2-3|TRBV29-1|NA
CSVEQGARADTQYF
TGCAGCGTCGAGCAGGGGGCGCGGGCAGATACGCAGTATTTT
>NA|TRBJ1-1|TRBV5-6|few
CASSLEGPTEAFF
TGTGCCAGCAGCTTGGAAGGGCCCACTGAAGCTTTCTTT
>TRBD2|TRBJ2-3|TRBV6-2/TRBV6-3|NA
CASRTSGSSIDTQYF
TGTGCCAGCAGAACCAGCGGGAGTTCGATAGATACGCAGTATTTT
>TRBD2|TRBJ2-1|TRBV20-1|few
CSARYAGGSNEQFF
TGCAGTGCTAGGTACGCGGGGGGTTCGAATGAGCAGTTCTTC
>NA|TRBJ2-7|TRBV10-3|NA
CAIMDTGFYEQYF
TGTGCCATCATGGACACAGGGTTCTACGAGCAGTACTTC
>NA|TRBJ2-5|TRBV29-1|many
CSVRTQRTQYF
TGCAGCGTTCGGACCCAGCGGACCCAGTACTTC
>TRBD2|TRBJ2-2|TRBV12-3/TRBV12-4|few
CASSGGTSWSGELFF
TGTGCCAGCAGTGGAGGGACTAGTTGGTCCGGGGAGCTGTTTTTT
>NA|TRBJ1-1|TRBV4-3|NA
CASSQVSLPNTEAFF
TGCGCCAGCAGCCAAGTATCTTTACCGAACACTGAAGCTTTCTTT